This entry lists 27 T cell receptor beta chains sequenced from one sample in a study of regulatory T cells in long-lasting Graves disease. Relying on iRepertoire HTBI primers and Arm-PCR of CDR3 regions, the team built TCR beta libraries. Each CDR3 protein is one row after TCRdb ran MiXCR on the multiplex PCR reads. The sample has over 500,000 distinct CDR3 sequences; roughly a sixth are singletons. Described time point: newly diagnosed GD, antithyroid drugs for less than 3 months. The TCR library was made from RNA extracted from PBMCs. The data were also submitted as part of a second study, on T cells in Graves' hyperthyroidism and ophthalmopathy.

Sequencing used peripheral blood mononuclear cells (PBMCs), obtained at new diagnosis, from a patient treated with antithyroid drugs. These receptors all stem from a man between 18 and 35 years old with Graves disease.

This clonotype has more than one count but fewer than ten. This chain uses TRBV20-1 with TRBJ1-2; D not certain. Germline V CDR1 and CDR2: DFQATT, SNEGSKA (reference sequence). With 6 bases removed from V and 12 bases from J, the gap between germline ends came to 17 bases. The CDR3 is 11 amino acids. CDR3 protein: CSAVREPRDTF. The CDR3 coding sequence is TGCAGTGCGGTACGGGAGCCTAGGGACACCTTC.

This sequence joins TRBV12-3 or TRBV12-4 and TRBJ1-3, with D uncertain. The V gene lost 3 bases and the J gene lost 7 bases, with 13 bases spanning the gap. The CDR3 covers 14 residues. Here the CDR3 reads CASSLPVPQNTIYF. The CDR3 bases are TGTGCCAGCAGTTTGCCGGTCCCCCAGAACACCATATATTTT.

The sample holds many counts of this clonotype. The chain carries TRBV28 and TRBJ2-1; D possibly corresponds to TRBD1 (6 bases). There are 18 residues in the CDR3. The V gene's germline CDR1 is MDHEN and CDR2 SYDVKM. V was pared by 2 bases and J by 10 bases, with 27 bases between. The CDR3: CASSLLPTPDSFALEQFF. The CDR3 nucleotides read TGTGCCAGCAGTTTACTCCCGACTCCGGACAGTTTCGCCCTAGAGCAGTTCTTC.

This clonotype was seen at least ten times. This chain uses TRBV20-1 with TRBJ1-1, with a tentative D call TRBD1 (6 bases). The CDR3 has 12 residues. CDR1 and CDR2 from the germline V gene are DFQATT and SNEGSKA (reference sequence). V lost 6 bases, J lost 1 base, and 9 bases lay in between. The CDR3 sequence: CSAPRGNTEAFF. Here the CDR3 DNA reads TGCAGTGCCCCCAGGGGGAACACTGAAGCTTTCTTT.

Points on this clonotype: A read error is the likely source, as a far larger clone sits one nucleotide away. This rearrangement joins TRBV29-1 to TRBJ2-1, with 10 bases that match TRBD2. The length of the CDR3 is 12 residues. V lost 7 bases and J lost 10; bases outside the gene matches: 7. The germline V gene encodes CDR1 SQVTM and CDR2 ANQGSEA. The CDR3 coding sequence is TGCAGCGCTATAGCGGGAGGCTACGAGCAGTTCTTC. Translated, it gives CSAIAGGYEQFF.

This clonotype has just a few counts. The chain recombines TRBV28 with TRBJ2-1; D tentatively reads TRBD1 or TRBD2 (6 bases each). Looked up from germline, CDR1 is MDHEN and CDR2 is SYDVKM. CDR3 size: 15 residues. V was clipped by 3 bases and J by 5 bases, with 14 bases between them. For the CDR3, the DNA is TGTGCCAGCAGTTTTTTTCGGGGGCAGGACAATGAGCAGTTCTTC. Residues: CASSFFRGQDNEQFF.

The table lists this clonotype with many counts. V gene TRBV10-3 combines with J gene TRBJ2-5; 8 bases agree with TRBD1. CDR3 length: 15 amino acids. V lost 4 bases and J lost 6; bases outside the gene matches: 10. Germline lookup yields CDR1 ENHRY and CDR2 SYGVKD. CDR3 residues: CAISGDNTGGKTQYF. The CDR3, as DNA: TGTGCCATCAGTGGGGATAACACAGGGGGAAAGACCCAGTACTTC.

This clonotype came up many times. The chain has TRBV5-1 and TRBJ2-1; 8 bases are a match to TRBD1. CDR1 is SGHRS, CDR2 YFSETQ, per germline. There are 14 residues in the CDR3. After removal of 4 bases from V and 3 bases from J, the junction contained 3 bases not matched to a gene. The CDR3 nucleotides read TGCGCCAGCAGCGAGGGACAGGACTACAATGAGCAGTTCTTC. Encoded protein: CASSEGQDYNEQFF.

The rearrangement links TRBV18 to TRBJ2-5; the D gene could be TRBD1 or TRBD2 (6 bases each). The length of the CDR3 is 13 residues. Germline V gene data show CDR1 as KGHSH and CDR2 as LQKENI. The germline V and J ends were trimmed by 1 base and 5 bases, with 8 bases remaining between them. The CDR3 DNA is TGTGCCAGCTCACCACAGGGGGGCGAGACCCAGTACTTC. Protein sequence: CASSPQGGETQYF.

J is TRBJ2-7 and V is TRBV5-1, with 8 nucleotides matching TRBD1. CDR1 SGHRS and CDR2 YFSETQ come from the germline V gene. The CDR3 contains 16 residues. Trimming cost V 0 bases and J 3 bases; bases outside gene matches: 8. The CDR3 bases are TGCGCCAGCAGCTTGGCGACAGGGGTAGCATTCTACGAGCAGTACTTC. Residues: CASSLATGVAFYEQYF.

This clonotype was seen only a few times. A single base separates this from a much larger clone, so it may be a read error. V gene TRBV12-3 or TRBV12-4 combines with J gene TRBJ2-1; no firm D call. The CDR3 has 15 residues. CDR3 sequence reads: CASGLGSPAYNEQFF. The CDR3 DNA sequence: TGTGCCAGCGGTTTAGGGTCCCCGGCCTACAATGAGCAGTTCTTC.

This clonotype has only a few counts. The rearrangement joins TRBV28 to TRBJ1-1; the D gene is possibly TRBD1 (5 bases). This CDR3 region has 16 residues. CDR1 is MDHEN, CDR2 SYDVKM, per germline. Trimming cost V 8 bases and J 0 bases, with 19 bases left between them. The CDR3 nucleotides read TGTGCCAGCCCCCCGAGGGAGACAGCCCTGAACACTGAAGCTTTCTTT. Protein product: CASPPRETALNTEAFF.

The V call is TRBV3-1, the J call TRBJ2-6; D possibly corresponds to TRBD2 (5 bases). Germline values: CDR1 LGHDT, CDR2 YNNKEL (reference sequence). Trimming cost V 4 bases and J 1 base, with 17 bases left between them. The CDR3 has 18 residues. CDR3 in DNA: TGTGCCAGCAGCCCCCGAAGGACGGGATTGTCTGGGGCCAACGTCCTGACTTTC. This codes for CASSPRRTGLSGANVLTF. Supplemented by reference TRBV3-1 and TRBJ2-6, the full variable domain reads DTAVSQTPKYLVTQMGNDKSIKCEQNLGHDTMYWYKQDSKKFLKIMFSYNNKELIINETVPNRFSPKSPDKAHLNLHINSLELGDSAVYFCASSPRRTGLSGANVLTFGAGSRLTVL.

This clonotype was seen repeatedly, ten times or more. The chain couples TRBV28 to TRBJ1-1, with a possible D match to TRBD1 (5 bases). V lost 2 bases and J 4 bases, leaving 11 bases between the germline ends. The germline gives CDR1 MDHEN, CDR2 SYDVKM. The CDR3 is 14 amino acids. This chain's CDR3 is CASSLEAGRTEAFF. The CDR3 bases are TGTGCCAGCAGTTTAGAGGCAGGGCGCACTGAAGCTTTCTTT.

There are many counts of this clonotype. The chain employs TRBV13 and TRBJ2-5, with 8 positions matching TRBD1. V shed 1 base and J 2 bases; nucleotides not matched to a gene: 6. The CDR3 is made up of 16 amino acids. Germline lookup yields CDR1 PRHDT and CDR2 FYEKMQ (reference sequence). The CDR3 spells CASSLVYGTGQETQYF. The CDR3 region has the DNA TGTGCCAGCAGCTTAGTATATGGGACAGGACAAGAGACCCAGTACTTC.

As concerns this clonotype: A much larger clonotype is one base distant, so this may be a read error. The chain is built from TRBV12-3 or TRBV12-4 and TRBJ2-1; 14 bases fit TRBD2. The CDR3 is made up of 16 amino acids. CDR3 sequence (DNA): TGTGCCGGCAGTTTAGTTGGGACTAGCGGGAGCTATGAGCAGTTCTTC. It codes for CAGSLVGTSGSYEQFF.

This clonotype was seen more than once but under ten times. V usage is TRBV20-1 and J usage is TRBJ1-5; weak D call: TRBD1 (5 bases). Germline V gene lookup returns CDR1 DFQATT and CDR2 SNEGSKA (reference sequence). Deletions cut 0 bases from V and 0 bases from J, with 21 bases between. The CDR3 consists of 19 residues. The CDR3 is CSAREAQANVAYSNQPQHF. In DNA, the CDR3 is TGCAGTGCTAGAGAGGCACAGGCTAACGTCGCTTATAGCAATCAGCCCCAGCATTTT.

This clonotype has at least ten counts. V is TRBV27 and J is TRBJ2-6; D is possibly TRBD1 or TRBD2 (5 bases each). From germline, CDR1 is MNHEY and CDR2 SMNVEV (reference sequence). The germline V and J ends were trimmed by 4 bases and 0 bases, with 19 bases remaining between them. This CDR3 spans 19 amino acids. Here the CDR3 reads CASSSRDGSGHSGANVLTF. In DNA, the CDR3 is TGTGCCAGCAGTTCACGGGACGGGTCCGGCCACTCTGGGGCCAACGTCCTGACTTTC. The full variable domain, with the rest looked up from reference TRBV27 and TRBJ2-6, is EAQVTQNPRYLITVTGKKLTVTCSQNMNHEYMSWYRQDPGLGLRQIYYSMNVEVTDKGDVPEGYKVSRKEKRNFPLILESPSPNQTSLYFCASSSRDGSGHSGANVLTFGAGSRLTVL.

This clonotype was detected only a few times. The chain recombines TRBV7-9 with TRBJ2-2; 7 nucleotides line up with TRBD1. The junction had 8 bases not matched to a gene; V was cut back by 5 bases and J by 5 bases. The CDR3 runs 15 residues. Germline lookup yields CDR1 SEHNR and CDR2 FQNEAQ (reference sequence). The CDR3 loop reads CASSRQGKGTGELFF. CDR3 nucleotide sequence: TGTGCCAGCAGCCGACAGGGAAAAGGTACCGGGGAGCTGTTTTTT.

The rearrangement joins TRBV19 to TRBJ1-5, with 7 bases lining up with TRBD1. The CDR3 sequence is 16 residues long. CDR1 LNHDA and CDR2 SQIVND come from the germline V gene (reference sequence). J gave up 6 bases and V 3 bases, and 11 bases lay outside the gene matches. CDR3 protein: CASSIRGGAIPQPQHF. CDR3 bases: TGTGCCAGTAGTATCAGAGGGGGCGCGATCCCTCAGCCCCAGCATTTT.

This clonotype came up many times. The chain links TRBV2 to TRBJ2-7, with 9 nucleotides matching TRBD1. The length of the CDR3 is 14 residues. The trim removed 6 bases at V and 4 bases at J, leaving 7 bases unmatched. From germline, CDR1 is SNHLY and CDR2 FYNNEI. DNA of the CDR3: TGTGCCAGCAGAGACAGGGGGAACCCTTACGAGCAGTACTTC. Translated, it gives CASRDRGNPYEQYF.

This clonotype has just a few counts. The CDR3 region is CASSFTTGEAGANVLTF. DNA of the CDR3: TGTGCCAGCAGCTTTACTACAGGGGAGGCGGGGGCCAACGTCCTGACTTTC. The chain combines TRBV5-8 with TRBJ2-6, with a possible D match to TRBD1 (7 bases). The CDR3 runs to 17 residues. Germline V lookup: CDR1 SGHTS, CDR2 YDEGEE. V was clipped by 2 bases and J by 4 bases, with 16 bases between them.

The V call is TRBV20-1, the J call TRBJ1-2, with 8 bases that match TRBD1. The CDR3 contains 12 residues. Trimming cost V 3 bases and J 6 bases; bases outside gene matches: 3. Germline V CDR1 and CDR2: DFQATT, SNEGSKA (reference sequence). As DNA, the CDR3 is TGCAGTGCTAGGGGACAGGTAGATGGCTACACCTTC. Protein product: CSARGQVDGYTF.

This chain links TRBV3-1 with TRBJ2-1; 7 nucleotides align to TRBD2. Per germline, CDR1 LGHDT and CDR2 YNNKEL (reference sequence). The CDR3 is made up of 18 amino acids. J was trimmed by 1 base and V by 0 bases; bases with no gene match: 9. The CDR3 reads CASSQDWGGKGSYNEQFF. As DNA, the CDR3 is TGTGCCAGCAGCCAAGATTGGGGGGGAAAGGGGTCCTACAATGAGCAGTTCTTC.

This clonotype occurred many times. V is TRBV5-1 and J is TRBJ2-7; D gene uncertain. V gave up 4 bases and J gave up 2 bases, with 7 bases separating them. In germline, CDR1 is SGHRS, CDR2 YFSETQ. The CDR3 is 12 amino acids. The CDR3 protein is CASSNPPYEQYF. CDR3 sequence (DNA): TGCGCCAGCAGCAACCCTCCCTACGAGCAGTACTTC.

The rearrangement joins TRBV6-1 to TRBJ2-2; 9 nucleotides align to TRBD2. Germline V lookup: CDR1 MNHNS, CDR2 SASEGT. V was clipped by 6 bases and J by 6 bases; unmatched bases: 8. CDR3 length equals 15 residues. The CDR3 DNA sequence: TGTGCCAGCAGATCTCCGGGACTAGCTGCCGGGGAGCTGTTTTTT. Translation: CASRSPGLAAGELFF.

The chain couples TRBV20-1 to TRBJ1-5, with D tentatively TRBD1 (6 bases). CDR1 DFQATT and CDR2 SNEGSKA come from the germline V gene (reference sequence). The CDR3 consists of 14 residues. V dropped 6 bases and J dropped 0 bases, with 12 bases sitting between them. The CDR3 protein is CSAQRGDSNQPQHF. CDR3 DNA: TGCAGTGCCCAGAGGGGGGATAGCAATCAGCCCCAGCATTTT.